The subject of this entry is one T cell receptor beta chain. Trimming took off 3 bases at V and 2 bases at J, with 15 bases between the two ends. The CDR3 is 15 residues long. CDR1 is SGHKS, CDR2 YYEKEE, per germline (reference sequence). Genomic DNA was employed as the template in profiling TCR beta VDJ and CDR3. Via MiXCR, TCRdb re-called the reads, giving one row per CDR3 protein. The profile shows about 190,000 distinct CDR3 sequences, about half of them singletons. This sample is drawn from a study of CD8+CD57+ T cells in acquired aplastic anemia. This sequence joins TRBV5-5 and TRBJ2-7; D possibly matches TRBD1 or TRBD2 (5 bases each). The clonotype comes from a human donor in good health, serving as a control. Sequenced material: sorted CD4+, CD8+, or CD8+CD57+ T cells (not recorded which) from PBMCs. The CDR3 region is CASSWGSAYTYEQYF. In DNA, the CDR3 is TGTGCCAGCAGCTGGGGGTCAGCCTACACCTACGAGCAGTACTTC.